This T cell receptor beta chain was sequenced in a study of blood T cell repertoires in COVID-19. Repertoires were generated with immunoSEQ multiplex PCR, while TCRdb's copy carries only in-frame clones and drops some. The repertoire holds about 180,000 clones, with approximately 83% as singletons. This CDR3 has 14 residues. V lost 6 bases and J lost 4; bases outside the gene matches: 4. Per the germline V gene, CDR1 is MNHEY and CDR2 is SVGAGI. The specimen was peripheral blood. The V and J genes are TRBV6-5 and TRBJ1-2; TRBD1 aligns across 11 bases. This clonotype was sampled from a human donor with active or convalescent COVID-19. The donor label of this sample is uncertain. CDR3 sequence: CASSGQGAGYGYTF. In nucleotides, the CDR3 is TGTGCCAGCAGCGGACAGGGGGCCGGCTATGGCTACACCTTC.